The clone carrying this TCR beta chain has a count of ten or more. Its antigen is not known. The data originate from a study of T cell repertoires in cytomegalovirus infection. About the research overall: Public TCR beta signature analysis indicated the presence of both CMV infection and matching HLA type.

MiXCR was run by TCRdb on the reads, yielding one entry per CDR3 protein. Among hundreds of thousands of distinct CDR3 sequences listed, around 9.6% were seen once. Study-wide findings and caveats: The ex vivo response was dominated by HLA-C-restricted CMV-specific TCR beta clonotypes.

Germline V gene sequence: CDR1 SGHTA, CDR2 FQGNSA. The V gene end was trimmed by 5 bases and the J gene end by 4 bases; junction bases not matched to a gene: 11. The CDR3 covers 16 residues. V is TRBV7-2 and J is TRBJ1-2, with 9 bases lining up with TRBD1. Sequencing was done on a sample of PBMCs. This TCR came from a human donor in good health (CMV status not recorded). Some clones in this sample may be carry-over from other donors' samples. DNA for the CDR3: TGTGCCAGCAGCCACAATACAGGGGGCGGCGGCTATGGCTACACCTTC. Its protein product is CASSHNTGGGGYGYTF.